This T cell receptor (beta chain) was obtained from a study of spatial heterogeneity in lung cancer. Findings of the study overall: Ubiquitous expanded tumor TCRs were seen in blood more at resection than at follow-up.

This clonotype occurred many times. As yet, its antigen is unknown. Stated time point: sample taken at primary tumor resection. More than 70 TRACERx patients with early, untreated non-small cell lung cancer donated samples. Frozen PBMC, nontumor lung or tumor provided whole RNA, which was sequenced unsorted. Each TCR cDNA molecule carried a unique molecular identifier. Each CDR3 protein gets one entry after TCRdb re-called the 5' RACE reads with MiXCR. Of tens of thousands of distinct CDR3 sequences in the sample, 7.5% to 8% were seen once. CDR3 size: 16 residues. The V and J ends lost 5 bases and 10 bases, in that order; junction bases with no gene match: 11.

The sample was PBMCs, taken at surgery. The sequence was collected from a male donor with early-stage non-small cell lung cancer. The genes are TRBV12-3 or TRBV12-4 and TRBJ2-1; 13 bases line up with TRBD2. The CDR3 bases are TGTGCCAGCAGTCGAGTACCGGGACTAGCGGGACCAGAGCAGTTCTTC. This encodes CASSRVPGLAGPEQFF.